These 14 T cell receptor beta chains originate from one sample sequenced in a study of cytomegalovirus exposure and HLA in healthy donors. Measured with immunoSEQ multiplex PCR; TCRdb has only the in-frame clones, and not every one. The table lists about 71,000 clones, about 95% of them singletons. Sequences were obtained from PBMCs. These receptor sequences come from a woman aged 18-29 years in good health and CMV-seronegative.

The chain links TRBV9 to TRBJ1-6; D possibly corresponds to TRBD1 (6 bases). The CDR3 sequence is 14 residues long. The germline V gene encodes CDR1 SGDLS and CDR2 YYNGEE. Trimming took off 0 bases at V and 9 bases at J, with 10 bases between the two ends. The CDR3: CASSVDQGSSPLHF. CDR3 nucleotides: TGTGCCAGCAGCGTAGATCAGGGGAGTTCACCCCTCCACTTT.

The CDR3 region is CASSEGRADSYGYTF. The CDR3 DNA reads as TGTGCCAGCAGTGAAGGGCGGGCAGACTCCTATGGCTACACCTTC. The chain combines TRBV6-1 with TRBJ1-2; D unclear. CDR3 length: 15 amino acids. Germline V lookup: CDR1 MNHNS, CDR2 SASEGT. V lost 1 base, J lost 4 bases, and 13 bases lay in between.

V is TRBV6-6 and J is TRBJ2-7, with 9 bases aligning to TRBD2. V shed 3 bases and J 4 bases; nucleotides not matched to a gene: 7. This CDR3 comprises 15 residues. Germline V gives CDR1 MNHNY, CDR2 SVGAGI (reference sequence). The CDR3 DNA follows: TGTGCCAGCAGTTATGATAGCGGGAGAGTATACGAGCAGTACTTC. Encoded protein: CASSYDSGRVYEQYF.

The V gene is TRBV9, the J gene TRBJ2-7; the match to TRBD2 covers 7 bases. The CDR3 spans 15 residues. Germline V gene lookup returns CDR1 SGDLS and CDR2 YYNGEE. V lost 8 bases to trimming and J lost 4 bases; unmatched junction nucleotides: 15. CDR3 coding DNA: TGTGCCAGGGAAAAGGGAGGGGAGGGGAGGTACGAGCAGTACTTC. Residues: CAREKGGEGRYEQYF.

The CDR3 DNA follows: TGTGCCAGCAGTTGGCTAGCGGGATACGGGGAGCTGTTTTTT. It translates to CASSWLAGYGELFF. V is TRBV27 and J is TRBJ2-2; 9 nucleotides agree with TRBD2. CDR3 length: 14 amino acids. After removal of 4 bases from V and 7 bases from J, the junction contained 4 bases not matched to a gene. Looked up from germline, CDR1 is MNHEY and CDR2 is SMNVEV (reference sequence).

The chain employs TRBV6-5 and TRBJ1-2; D gene ambiguous. From germline, CDR1 is MNHEY and CDR2 SVGAGI. Trimming shortened V by 2 bases and J by 3 bases, and 16 bases separated the two germline ends. There are 16 residues in the CDR3. The CDR3 reads CASSYDYRQVDYGYTF. CDR3 DNA sequence: TGTGCCAGCAGTTACGACTATAGGCAGGTGGACTATGGCTACACCTTC.

The genes are TRBV14 and TRBJ2-5; possibly TRBD2 for D (6 bases). The length of the CDR3 is 15 residues. The V gene lost 5 bases and the J gene lost 3 bases, with 16 bases spanning the gap. The germline gives CDR1 SGHDN, CDR2 FVKESK. CDR3 in amino acids: CASSSLGPGEETQYF. In DNA, the CDR3 is TGTGCCAGCAGCTCCCTGGGACCGGGGGAAGAGACCCAGTACTTC.

The J gene is TRBJ2-7, the V gene TRBV21-1; the table's D call, TRBD2, was not checked against the DNA. TRBV21-1 is flagged as a pseudogene. The CDR3 runs to 17 residues. The CDR3 region has the DNA TGTGCCAGCAGCAGGCACATAGCGGGAGGGGATCCTAGCGAGCAGTACTTC. Its protein product is CASSRHIAGGDPSEQYF.

The chain's CDR3 is CASSQDRSGGANEQFF. CDR3 nucleotides: TGTGCCAGCAGCCAAGACCGGAGCGGGGGGGCGAATGAGCAGTTCTTC. This chain links TRBV4-2 with TRBJ2-1; 10 bases line up with TRBD2. Germline V gene lookup returns CDR1 LGHNA and CDR2 YNFKEQ. V lost 0 bases and J lost 7; bases outside the gene matches: 6. This CDR3 has 16 residues.

This chain links TRBV6-1 with TRBJ1-4; the match to TRBD1 covers 9 bases. This CDR3 region has 14 residues. The V gene's germline CDR1 is MNHNS and CDR2 SASEGT. The V and J ends lost 6 bases and 8 bases, in that order; junction bases with no gene match: 7. The CDR3 spells CASRTDRGNEKLFF. The CDR3 nucleotides read TGTGCCAGCAGGACCGACAGGGGGAACGAAAAACTGTTTTTT.

The genes are TRBV18 and TRBJ2-1; 9 bases align to TRBD2. In germline, CDR1 is KGHSH, CDR2 LQKENI. CDR3 length equals 15 residues. Trimming at V came to 1 base and at J to 2 bases, leaving 0 bases not matched to a gene. Here the CDR3 reads CASSPLAGAYNEQFF. CDR3 nucleotide sequence: TGTGCCAGCTCACCACTAGCGGGGGCCTACAATGAGCAGTTCTTC.

This chain connects TRBV6-4 to TRBJ2-1; TRBD2 matches at 12 bases. Losses at the gene ends were 0 bases for V and 8 bases for J; bases not matched to a gene: 2. The CDR3 runs 15 residues. The germline V gene encodes CDR1 MRHNA and CDR2 SNTAGT. The CDR3 nucleotides are TGTGCCAGCAGTGACTCGCCTAGCGGGAGGGATGAGCAGTTCTTC. This codes for CASSDSPSGRDEQFF.

This chain connects TRBV5-4 to TRBJ2-1, with 12 nucleotides matching TRBD2. V gave up 2 bases and J gave up 4 bases; unmatched junction bases: 1. CDR1 and CDR2 (germline): SGHNT, YYREEE (reference sequence). This CDR3 is 15 amino acids long. The CDR3 DNA follows: TGTGCCAGCAGCTTAGGACTAGCGGGATACAATGAGCAGTTCTTC. It is translated as CASSLGLAGYNEQFF.

The rearrangement joins TRBV5-1 to TRBJ2-5, with 7 nucleotides matching TRBD1. V was pared by 5 bases and J by 2 bases, with 9 bases of the junction left unmatched. Germline loops: CDR1 SGHRS, CDR2 YFSETQ. This CDR3 contains 15 residues. DNA for the CDR3: TGCGCCAGCAGTCCTCACCGGGACAGACAAGAGACCCAGTACTTC. It codes for CASSPHRDRQETQYF.